These T cell receptor beta chains were read from a single sample in a study of read filtering for tumor transcriptome and immune sequencing. TCRdb redid the calling of the reads with MiXCR, one entry per CDR3 protein. The repertoire has about 57,000 distinct CDR3 sequences, approximately 15% of them found once; the top ten carry 40% to 55%. Source material: a population of CD138-negative cells sorted from bone marrow. The receptors were sampled from a donor at least 40 years old with multiple myeloma. CDR3s leave out the opening cysteine and the closing phenylalanine or tryptophan. The D gene is left open where the match is weak. Size values are once, few and many counts, or a class for expanded clones, and some rows have none.

v_call: TRBV5-1
clone_size: many
d_call: -
cdr3_aa: ASTDGLNNEQF

v_call: TRBV6-2/TRBV6-3
clone_size: -
d_call: -
cdr3_aa: ASSYGTGELF

v_call: TRBV27
clone_size: few
d_call: TRBD2
cdr3_aa: ASSPGLAGVAGANVLT

v_call: TRBV12-3/TRBV12-4
clone_size: many
d_call: -
cdr3_aa: ASSTYSADTQY

v_call: TRBV6-5
clone_size: many
d_call: TRBD2
cdr3_aa: ASSYRGLAGGSYEQY

v_call: TRBV20-1
clone_size: many
d_call: TRBD1
cdr3_aa: SAPKQGVNQETQY

v_call: TRBV5-8
clone_size: many
d_call: -
cdr3_aa: ASSLSWATEAF

v_call: TRBV5-4
clone_size: many
d_call: -
cdr3_aa: ASSHRTAYEQF

v_call: TRBV7-2
clone_size: -
d_call: -
cdr3_aa: ASSLDGASNEKLF

v_call: TRBV7-9
clone_size: few
d_call: TRBD1
cdr3_aa: ASSPSSTGGTEAF

v_call: TRBV12-3/TRBV12-4
clone_size: many
d_call: -
cdr3_aa: ASSFAGELF

v_call: TRBV7-9
clone_size: -
d_call: -
cdr3_aa: ATPSGQGFYNEQF

v_call: TRBV28
clone_size: many
d_call: -
cdr3_aa: ASSSSFTGRNQPQH

v_call: TRBV27
clone_size: few
d_call: TRBD1
cdr3_aa: ASSLSAGQGIYEQY

v_call: TRBV12-5
clone_size: few
d_call: -
cdr3_aa: ASGFPSTGTMNTEAF

v_call: TRBV6-1
clone_size: many
d_call: -
cdr3_aa: ASSDSEESAKNIQY

v_call: TRBV12-5
clone_size: many
d_call: TRBD2
cdr3_aa: ASGLSGLAGVGYEQY

v_call: TRBV20-1
clone_size: many
d_call: -
cdr3_aa: SAMGGKAQY

v_call: TRBV27
clone_size: many
d_call: -
cdr3_aa: ASSPNQETQY

v_call: TRBV6-4
clone_size: many
d_call: TRBD1
cdr3_aa: ASSDQGASTGELF

v_call: TRBV6-2/TRBV6-3
clone_size: -
d_call: -
cdr3_aa: ASSYSNGNEQF

v_call: TRBV29-1
clone_size: many
d_call: -
cdr3_aa: SVGTMGTQSSYEQY

v_call: TRBV7-2
clone_size: few
d_call: -
cdr3_aa: ASGEAETQY

v_call: TRBV7-2
clone_size: many
d_call: -
cdr3_aa: ASSLGDWAAYNEQF

v_call: TRBV29-1
clone_size: many
d_call: -
cdr3_aa: SVRTPYTEAF

v_call: TRBV5-1
clone_size: -
d_call: -
cdr3_aa: ASSPNYQTAFPYEQY

v_call: TRBV29-1
clone_size: many
d_call: -
cdr3_aa: SAPRAGEGEQF

v_call: TRBV7-9
clone_size: -
d_call: TRBD2
cdr3_aa: ASSRIQTSGASGEQY

v_call: TRBV28
clone_size: -
d_call: TRBD1
cdr3_aa: ASSSPGQEPSYEQY

v_call: TRBV12-3/TRBV12-4
clone_size: many
d_call: -
cdr3_aa: ASSLNRKETQY

v_call: TRBV24-1
clone_size: many
d_call: TRBD2
cdr3_aa: ATSDPERLAADTQY

v_call: TRBV29-1
clone_size: many
d_call: TRBD2
cdr3_aa: SVELLAGRTDTQY

v_call: TRBV11-2
clone_size: many
d_call: -
cdr3_aa: ASSFLRDMKRGHEQY

v_call: TRBV11-1
clone_size: many
d_call: TRBD1
cdr3_aa: ATVGRTGTYNEQF

v_call: TRBV20-1
clone_size: many
d_call: -
cdr3_aa: SARDTAGHYEQY

v_call: TRBV7-2
clone_size: many
d_call: TRBD2
cdr3_aa: ASSFSSGGTRYEQY

v_call: TRBV5-1
clone_size: many
d_call: -
cdr3_aa: ASSLSGGTYEQY

v_call: TRBV18
clone_size: few
d_call: -
cdr3_aa: ASSPWGIGSNQPQH

v_call: TRBV3-1
clone_size: many
d_call: -
cdr3_aa: ASSQVRAGNEQF

v_call: TRBV5-1
clone_size: many
d_call: -
cdr3_aa: ASLRDGEVLNEQF

v_call: TRBV5-1
clone_size: many
d_call: -
cdr3_aa: ASSLERIPNTEAF

v_call: TRBV20-1
clone_size: many
d_call: TRBD2
cdr3_aa: SAINRLAGDTQY

v_call: TRBV29-1
clone_size: many
d_call: -
cdr3_aa: SVGQASGANVLT

v_call: TRBV7-2
clone_size: many
d_call: -
cdr3_aa: ASSLEQGYEQF

v_call: TRBV20-1
clone_size: many
d_call: -
cdr3_aa: SARLGELANNSPLH

v_call: TRBV7-3
clone_size: many
d_call: -
cdr3_aa: ASSFSNNEQF

v_call: TRBV28
clone_size: many
d_call: TRBD1
cdr3_aa: ASSRPDRGSYGYT

v_call: TRBV7-9
clone_size: many
d_call: -
cdr3_aa: ASSSNRDSYNEQF

v_call: TRBV4-1
clone_size: few
d_call: TRBD1
cdr3_aa: ASSLLRTGGPEAF

v_call: TRBV27
clone_size: many
d_call: TRBD1
cdr3_aa: ASSPGQGWDEQY

v_call: TRBV28
clone_size: few
d_call: TRBD1
cdr3_aa: ASKDQGQGSQPQH